Many counts were recorded for the clone carrying this T cell receptor (beta chain). Its antigen is as yet unknown. V gave up 0 bases and J gave up 1 base, with 3 bases separating them. CDR3 length: 13 amino acids. CDR1 and CDR2 from the germline V gene are WNHNN and SYGVQD (reference sequence). The data originate from a study of CD8 T cells in ankylosing spondylitis. Study observations and caveats: In ankylosing spondylitis patients, matched synovial fluid reportedly showed significant enrichment of disease-linked clones.

MiXCR, run by TCRdb on the 5' RACE reads, gives a single entry per CDR3 protein. The sample records under 85,000 distinct CDR3 sequences, approximately 5% being singletons. The source material was blood, either unsorted or a sorted T cell fraction (not recorded which). This receptor was taken from a male donor with ankylosing spondylitis or in good health (not recorded which). The V and J genes are TRBV10-1 and TRBJ2-5; D gene unclear. CDR3 nucleotides: TGCGCCAGCAGTGAGTCTGCCCAAGAGACCCAGTACTTC. The encoded protein is CASSESAQETQYF.